Described below is a single TCR beta chain sequence and its context. Its antigen is unidentified. Exclusions: uncontrolled infection, other autoimmune disease, pregnancy, lactation. Thyroid ultrasound and orbital computed tomography, with clinical symptoms and serum thyroxine and TRAb, informed diagnoses. This sample stems from a study of T cells in Graves' hyperthyroidism and ophthalmopathy. There were TCR beta CDR3 regions amplified from RNA transcripts. Using the HTBI primer set, a first-round RT-PCR was run on the TCR CDR3. MiXCR, applied by TCRdb to the multiplex PCR reads, yields one record per CDR3 protein. Of roughly 500,000 distinct CDR3 sequences in the sample, roughly 45% were seen once. With V trimmed by 5 bases and J by 2 bases, 7 bases remained unmatched. Germline-derived CDR1 and CDR2 are PRHDT and FYEKMQ (reference sequence). The CDR3 consists of 15 residues. Findings and caveats of the study: Ophthalmopathy and stable hyperthyroidism were separated by a 13 V-J model. Among clonotypes expanded in thyroid above 0.001, most were also found in blood.

This sequence joins TRBV13 and TRBJ2-5; 8 nucleotides agree with TRBD2. This TCR derives from an adult woman with Graves' disease, either hyperthyroidism or ophthalmopathy (not recorded which). The material sequenced was peripheral blood or thyroid tissue (not recorded which). The CDR3 sequence is CASSKGLAGQETQYF. DNA of the CDR3: TGTGCCAGCAGCAAGGGCCTAGCGGGTCAAGAGACCCAGTACTTC.